The sequence of this T cell receptor beta chain was determined in a study of blood T cells in healthy people across ages. Study observations and caveats: It was not known whether donors were CMV positive (a possible confounder of expanded clonotype changes). When set beside aged donors, long-lived donors presented more naive CD4+ cells and higher diversity.

V lost 0 bases to trimming and J lost 7 bases, with 11 bases between them. Germline assignment: CDR1 SGHRS and CDR2 YFSETQ. The CDR3 totals 13 residues. Using a J-beta primer mix together with a sample-barcoded 5' primer, a second PCR was run for roughly 6 to 11 cycles. TCRdb independently ran MiXCR on the 5' RACE reads; one entry per CDR3 protein. This sample has 1.4 million or so distinct CDR3 sequences; approximately 42% occur once, and the top ten carry under 5%. Note on this clonotype: Its antigen is currently unknown.

The genes are TRBV5-1 and TRBJ2-7; D gene unclear. The sequence derives from a woman between 18 and 29 years old in good health. Sequenced material: blood. CDR3 nucleotide sequence: TGCGCCAGCAGCTTGGACGGATACAATGAGCAGTACTTC. As protein: CASSLDGYNEQYF. Together with reference TRBV5-1 and TRBJ2-7, the CDR3 gives the full variable domain: KAGVTQTPRYLIKTRGQQVTLSCSPISGHRSVSWYQQTPGQGLQFLFEYFSETQRNKGNFPGRFSGRQFSNSRSEMNVSTLELGDSALYLCASSLDGYNEQYFGPGTRLTVT.